The 27 T cell receptor beta chains listed next were all sequenced from one sample in a study of blood T cell repertoires in COVID-19. Here immunoSEQ multiplex PCR was the method, and the copy in TCRdb shows in-frame clones only, minus some. The sample has over 150,000 clones, around nine tenths seen once. The source material was peripheral blood. Receptor source: a man aged 45-65 years with COVID-19, enrolled during active disease.

This sequence joins TRBV6-2 or TRBV6-3 and TRBJ2-5, with 8 bases that match TRBD1. Germline V gives CDR1 MNHEY, CDR2 SVGEGT. The CDR3 loop spans 11 amino acids. J gave up 10 bases and V 5 bases, and 3 bases lay outside the gene matches. The CDR3 loop is CASSQGQVQYF. The CDR3 nucleotides read TGTGCCAGCAGTCAGGGACAGGTCCAGTACTTC.

The V call is TRBV10-3, the J call TRBJ1-2; 9 nucleotides match TRBD1. V was clipped by 5 bases and J by 4 bases; unmatched bases: 5. The germline V gene encodes CDR1 ENHRY and CDR2 SYGVKD. The CDR3 totals 14 residues. This CDR3 reads CAISPGQGGYGYTF. DNA of the CDR3: TGTGCCATCAGTCCGGGACAGGGAGGCTATGGCTACACCTTC.

The chain employs TRBV30 and TRBJ1-4, with D possibly TRBD1 on 6 matching bases. Germline values: CDR1 GTSNPN, CDR2 SVGIG (reference sequence). The V and J ends lost 0 bases and 8 bases respectively, with 16 bases between them. This CDR3 has 15 amino acids. The CDR3 region has the DNA TGTGCCTGGAGTGTTAGGACAGTCGGTCAAGAAAAACTGTTTTTT. Protein product: CAWSVRTVGQEKLFF. The variable domain in full, with the rest retrieved from reference TRBV30 and TRBJ1-4, is SQTIHQWPATLVQPVGSPLSLECTVEGTSNPNLYWYRQAAGRGLQLLFYSVGIGQISSEVPQNLSASRPQDRQFILSSKKLLLSDSGFYLCAWSVRTVGQEKLFFGSGTQLSVL.

The chain uses TRBV19 and TRBJ2-1, with TRBD2 identical over 11 bases. CDR3 size: 16 residues. Germline trimming cut 4 bases from V and 8 bases from J; bases unmatched to any gene: 10. Germline V gives CDR1 LNHDA, CDR2 SQIVND (reference sequence). Written as DNA, the CDR3 is TGTGCCAGTAGTACATACTGGACTAGCGGGTGGGATGAGCAGTTCTTC. It encodes CASSTYWTSGWDEQFF.

The chain uses TRBV12-3 or TRBV12-4 and TRBJ1-6; no clear D. The CDR3 sequence is 12 residues long. V was trimmed by 4 bases and J by 12 bases, leaving 10 bases between them. The CDR3 loop is CASSWAELPLHF. CDR3 nucleotides: TGTGCCAGCAGTTGGGCCGAGTTACCCCTCCACTTT.

V is TRBV19 and J is TRBJ2-3; D is perhaps TRBD2 (5 bases). The CDR3 has 15 amino acids. Trimming removed 3 bases at V and 0 bases at J, with 10 bases between. Germline CDR1 and CDR2: LNHDA and SQIVND (reference sequence). The CDR3 DNA follows: TGTGCCAGTAGTATCCGACTAACTAGCACAGATACGCAGTATTTT. The encoded protein is CASSIRLTSTDTQYF.

V and J are TRBV6-2 or TRBV6-3 and TRBJ1-2, with D possibly TRBD1 on 5 matching bases. Germline V gene data show CDR1 as MNHEY and CDR2 as SVGEGT. V dropped 4 bases and J dropped 4 bases, with 16 bases sitting between them. The CDR3 has 15 amino acids. CDR3 sequence: CASSWARGGFYGYTF. DNA for the CDR3: TGTGCCAGCAGTTGGGCCCGCGGGGGATTCTATGGCTACACCTTC.

CDR3 nucleotides: TGTGCCAGCAGCCCCGGAGGATTTTCCGGGGAGCTGTTTTTT. Translating it yields CASSPGGFSGELFF. The V and J genes are TRBV3-1 (or the pseudogene TRBV3-2) and TRBJ2-2, with a tentative D call TRBD2 (5 bases). Trimming stripped 4 bases from V and 6 bases from J, with 12 bases between. The V gene's germline CDR1 is LGHDT and CDR2 YNNKEL (reference sequence). This CDR3 is built from 14 residues.

The chain joins TRBV11-2 to TRBJ2-1; tentatively, D is TRBD1 (5 bases). V gave up 5 bases and J gave up 0 bases, with 11 bases separating them. CDR1 and CDR2 (germline): SGHAT, FQNNGV. The CDR3 extends over 15 amino acids. The CDR3 nucleotides read TGTGCCAGCAGCCAACAGCAGGGCTCCTACAATGAGCAGTTCTTC. It translates to CASSQQQGSYNEQFF.

This rearrangement joins TRBV5-1 to TRBJ2-3, with 10 bases aligning to TRBD2. The CDR3 covers 15 residues. V lost 2 bases and J lost 4; bases outside the gene matches: 4. Germline assignment: CDR1 SGHRS and CDR2 YFSETQ. CDR3 in amino acids: CASSLLAGRSDTQYF. For the CDR3, the DNA is TGCGCCAGCAGCTTACTAGCGGGAAGGTCAGATACGCAGTATTTT. Looking up the rest from reference TRBV5-1 and TRBJ2-3 gives the full variable domain: KAGVTQTPRYLIKTRGQQVTLSCSPISGHRSVSWYQQTPGQGLQFLFEYFSETQRNKGNFPGRFSGRQFSNSRSEMNVSTLELGDSALYLCASSLLAGRSDTQYFGPGTRLTVL.

The J gene is TRBJ1-3, the V gene TRBV4-2; tentative D call: TRBD1 (6 bases). This CDR3 has 16 residues. Trimming left V 1 base short and J 4 bases short, with 14 bases between. Germline V gene sequence: CDR1 LGHNA, CDR2 YNFKEQ. In DNA, the CDR3 is TGTGCCAGCAGCCAAGTAGGGGGAGCGGTGGGAAACACCATATATTTT. It translates to CASSQVGGAVGNTIYF.

The chain links TRBV3-1 (or the pseudogene TRBV3-2) to TRBJ1-5; 9 bases match TRBD1. The CDR3 has 17 amino acids. Losses at the gene ends were 0 bases for V and 2 bases for J; bases not matched to a gene: 5. Germline CDR1 LGHDT, CDR2 YNNKEL (reference sequence). The CDR3 loop reads CASSQEDRGGGNQPQHF. In DNA, the CDR3 is TGTGCCAGCAGCCAAGAGGACAGGGGCGGCGGCAATCAGCCCCAGCATTTT.

This chain links TRBV30 with TRBJ1-6; 7 bases align to TRBD1. Unmatched junction bases numbered 6, after V lost 2 bases and J lost 5 bases. Germline CDR1 GTSNPN, CDR2 SVGIG (reference sequence). This CDR3 comprises 15 residues. CDR3 protein: CAWSTGEFNNSPLHF. CDR3 sequence (DNA): TGTGCCTGGAGTACAGGGGAATTCAATAATTCACCCCTCCACTTT.

V gene TRBV28 combines with J gene TRBJ1-2, with a possible D match to TRBD1 (5 bases). Germline loops: CDR1 MDHEN, CDR2 SYDVKM. The CDR3 consists of 14 residues. V lost 7 bases to trimming and J lost 6 bases, with 18 bases between them. The CDR3: CASTFPPGKNGYTF. CDR3 in DNA: TGTGCCAGCACCTTCCCGCCAGGGAAAAATGGCTACACCTTC.

This rearrangement joins TRBV6-1 to TRBJ2-5; D call uncertain. This CDR3 is 12 amino acids long. The germline V and J ends were trimmed by 3 bases and 6 bases, with 8 bases remaining between them. Looked up from germline, CDR1 is MNHNS and CDR2 is SASEGT. The CDR3 loop is CASSDLLQTQYF. The CDR3 region has the DNA TGTGCCAGCAGTGACCTCCTCCAGACCCAGTACTTC.

This clone was seen once. The V and J genes are TRBV30 and TRBJ1-2; TRBD1 matches 7 bases. The CDR3 has 16 amino acids. The junction had 17 bases not matched to a gene; V was cut back by 1 base and J by 9 bases. In germline, CDR1 is GTSNPN, CDR2 SVGIG (reference sequence). In DNA form, the CDR3 reads TGTGCCTGGAGTGACCCCGGGACAGCCGACCCTCAGCGCTACACCTTC. Protein product: CAWSDPGTADPQRYTF.

The rearrangement links TRBV19 to TRBJ1-5; D call uncertain. The CDR3 totals 16 residues. V was cut by 0 bases and J by 5 bases, with 14 bases left in between. Germline V gene data show CDR1 as LNHDA and CDR2 as SQIVND (reference sequence). CDR3 DNA sequence: TGTGCCAGTAGTATAGAGGGCTCGAACAGAGATCAGCCCCAGCATTTT. Protein: CASSIEGSNRDQPQHF.

This clone appeared a single time. The J gene is TRBJ1-6, the V gene TRBV4-3; TRBD1 aligns across 9 bases. The germline V gene encodes CDR1 LGHNA and CDR2 YSLEER. Trimming at V came to 0 bases and at J to 9 bases, leaving 12 bases not matched to a gene. The CDR3 totals 18 residues. The CDR3 protein is CASSQDSPGTGSLSPLHF. The CDR3 bases are TGCGCCAGCAGCCAAGACAGCCCCGGGACAGGGAGCCTTTCACCCCTCCACTTT.

The chain carries TRBV6-9 and TRBJ2-4; D perhaps matches TRBD1 (5 bases). CDR1 MNHGY and CDR2 SVAAGI come from the germline V gene. The CDR3 has 20 amino acids. Trimming pared 2 bases from V and 0 bases from J, leaving 23 bases between. CDR3 loop: CASSYGCGHETREAKNIQYF. The DNA of the CDR3 is TGTGCCAGCAGTTATGGTTGTGGACATGAAACAAGAGAAGCCAAAAACATTCAGTACTTC.

The chain joins TRBV19 to TRBJ1-5, with D possibly TRBD1 on 6 matching bases. With 4 bases removed from V and 1 base from J, the gap between germline ends came to 14 bases. The CDR3 runs 16 residues. CDR1 and CDR2 (germline): LNHDA, SQIVND (reference sequence). Here the CDR3 reads CASSTYRVPSNQPQHF. The CDR3 DNA sequence: TGTGCCAGTAGTACCTACAGGGTACCGAGCAATCAGCCCCAGCATTTT.

The rearrangement links TRBV7-8 to TRBJ2-5; TRBD1 might be the D (6 bases). CDR3 length equals 15 residues. V dropped 2 bases and J dropped 5 bases, with 15 bases sitting between them. CDR1 SGHVS and CDR2 FQNEAQ come from the germline V gene. CDR3 sequence: CASSLILGARETQYF. Written as DNA, the CDR3 is TGTGCCAGCAGCTTAATTCTGGGGGCCCGGGAGACCCAGTACTTC. Full variable domain (missing parts from reference TRBV7-8 and TRBJ2-5): GAGVSQSPRYKVAKRGQDVALRCDPISGHVSLFWYQQALGQGPEFLTYFQNEAQLDKSGLPSDRFFAERPEGSVSTLKIQRTQQEDSAVYLCASSLILGARETQYFGPGTRLLVL.

This clone was seen only once. The chain has TRBV30 and TRBJ2-7; TRBD1 matches at 9 bases. V trimming: 3 bases; J trimming: 0 bases; junction bases outside the gene matches: 6. CDR1 GTSNPN and CDR2 SVGIG come from the germline V gene (reference sequence). CDR3 length equals 15 residues. CDR3 DNA sequence: TGTGCCTGGAGCTACAGGGGGCGGAGCTCCTACGAGCAGTACTTC. Translated: CAWSYRGRSSYEQYF.

This clone was seen a few times. The rearrangement uses TRBV30 and TRBJ2-1, with D tentatively TRBD2 (6 bases). The CDR3 extends over 15 amino acids. V lost 0 bases to trimming and J lost 6 bases, with 15 bases between them. CDR1 is GTSNPN and CDR2 is SVGIG in the germline V gene (reference sequence). The CDR3 reads CAWSVSGRGVNEQFF. CDR3 DNA: TGTGCCTGGAGTGTAAGCGGGCGGGGAGTCAATGAGCAGTTCTTC.

This sequence joins TRBV11-2 and TRBJ2-3; 9 bases fit TRBD2. V shed 5 bases and J 6 bases; nucleotides not matched to a gene: 12. This CDR3 is built from 16 residues. In germline, CDR1 is SGHAT, CDR2 FQNNGV. The chain's CDR3 is CASSPPVAGAGDTQYF. CDR3 nucleotide sequence: TGTGCCAGCAGCCCCCCCGTAGCGGGAGCCGGGGATACGCAGTATTTT.

The genes are TRBV10-3 and TRBJ1-2, with D possibly TRBD1 on 6 matching bases. V lost 0 bases and J lost 10, with 18 bases in between. Germline lookup yields CDR1 ENHRY and CDR2 SYGVKD. This CDR3 is 15 amino acids long. CDR3 in DNA: TGTGCCATCAGTGAGTCGAAGAAGACACAGGGATTCTACACCTTC. The encoded protein is CAISESKKTQGFYTF.

The rearrangement links TRBV11-2 to TRBJ2-2; D gene unclear. Per germline, CDR1 SGHAT and CDR2 FQNNGV. Trimming stripped 0 bases from V and 7 bases from J, with 9 bases between. This CDR3 comprises 14 residues. CDR3 sequence reads: CASSLDRGGGELFF. For the CDR3, the DNA is TGTGCCAGCAGCTTAGATCGCGGTGGCGGGGAGCTGTTTTTT.

V is TRBV19 and J is TRBJ1-4, with TRBD1 matching over 9 bases. Trimming took 7 bases from V and 6 from J; bases not matched to a gene: 6. The CDR3 totals 14 residues. Germline lookup yields CDR1 LNHDA and CDR2 SQIVND (reference sequence). CDR3 DNA sequence: TGTGCCAGTATTAAGGGACAGGGCGATGAAAAACTGTTTTTT. Its translation: CASIKGQGDEKLFF.